Below, 14 T cell receptor beta chains from the same sample are listed, as sequenced in a study of tumor-infiltrating lymphocytes in primary liver carcinoma. TCR beta cDNA was prepared out of approximately 500 ng total RNA by means of a constant-region primer. Each TCR beta library was derived from three nested multiplex PCR rounds that employed slightly modified ARM-PCR. Primers for the first two PCR rounds were TRBV1-TRBV30 forward primers and a C-beta reverse primer (approximately 10 cycles per round). TCRdb ran MiXCR on the multiplex PCR reads and lists one entry per CDR3 protein. This sample yields 250,000 to 400,000 distinct CDR3 sequences, of which 65% are seen a single time; approximately 9.4% belongs to the top ten. RNA was extracted from whole blood without cell sorting, alongside germline DNA. The sample was peripheral blood. The receptors come from a man between 35 and 55 years old with primary liver carcinoma and hepatitis B virus infection.

Note on this clonotype: Given a much more abundant clone one base away, this may be a read error. The CDR3 loop is CAISESLKLYEQYF. Written as DNA, the CDR3 is TGTGCCATCAGTGAGTCATTGAAACTCTACGAGCAGTACTTC. This chain links TRBV10-3 with TRBJ2-7, with D unclear. V was clipped by 0 bases and J by 3 bases, with 9 bases between them. This CDR3 has 14 residues. The V gene's germline CDR1 is ENHRY and CDR2 SYGVKD.

In its sample, this clonotype was seen a few times. The genes are TRBV5-1 and TRBJ1-1, with a possible D match to TRBD1 (5 bases). Trimming removed 0 bases from V and 4 bases from J, with 13 bases in between. Looked up from germline, CDR1 is SGHRS and CDR2 is YFSETQ. CDR3 length equals 15 residues. The DNA for the CDR3 is TGCGCCAGCAGCTTGGAGGCAGGGAGCATCACTGAAGCTTTCTTT. This codes for CASSLEAGSITEAFF.

With regard to this clonotype: Since a much larger clone is just one base distant, this may be a read error. The chain couples TRBV12-3 or TRBV12-4 to TRBJ2-1, with D uncertain. The CDR3 is 16 amino acids. For the CDR3, the DNA is TGTGCCATCAGTCCCCCCCTCGGAGTCTCCTACAATGAGCAGTTCTTC. Translation gives CAISPPLGVSYNEQFF.

The table lists this clonotype with a few counts. This may be a read error, as it is one base from a much larger clone. The gene calls are TRBV4-3 and TRBJ2-1; no reliable D call. The CDR3 runs 15 residues. CDR1 is LGHNA, CDR2 YSLEER, per germline. The CDR3 nucleotides are TGCGCCAGCAGCCAATCCCAGAGCTCCTACAATGAGCAGTTATTC. Its protein is CASSQSQSSYNEQLF.

This clonotype was picked up a small number of times. The chain combines TRBV25-1 with TRBJ1-5; D might be TRBD1 (5 bases). This CDR3 has 14 amino acids. V lost 3 bases and J 4 bases, leaving 10 bases between the germline ends. The germline CDR1 and CDR2 sequences are MGHDK and SYGVNS. CDR3 residues: CASSDQGVNQPQHF. CDR3 sequence (DNA): TGTGCCAGCAGTGATCAGGGTGTAAATCAGCCCCAGCATTTT.

This clonotype was observed a few times. The V gene is TRBV6-6, the J gene TRBJ1-2, with D uncertain. The CDR3 runs 16 residues. Between the trimmed V and J ends, which lost 3 bases and 4 bases, there was a span of 18 bases. CDR1 is MNHNY and CDR2 is SVGAGI in the germline V gene (reference sequence). The DNA for the CDR3 is TGTGCCAGCAGTTATTTTCTGGCAGTCTTGAGCTATGGCTACACCTTC. Protein sequence: CASSYFLAVLSYGYTF.

About this clonotype: At one boundary the junction diverges from the germline segment, which might be a read error. This chain connects TRBV6-2 or TRBV6-3 to TRBJ1-5; 8 bases are a match to TRBD1. The germline gives CDR1 MNHEY, CDR2 SVGEGT. The CDR3 has 14 residues. CDR3 sequence (DNA): TGTGCCAGCAATCGGGCAGGGGGCAATCAGTCCCAGCATTTT. It yields the protein CASNRAGGNQSQHF.

The V and J genes are TRBV2 and TRBJ2-7; 7 bases line up with TRBD2. Germline CDR1 reads SNHLY; CDR2 reads FYNNEI. The CDR3 sequence is 15 residues long. The junction had 6 bases not matched to a gene; V was cut back by 4 bases and J by 0 bases. CDR3: CASSATSRSSYEQYF. DNA of the CDR3: TGTGCCAGCAGTGCGACTAGCAGGAGCTCCTACGAGCAGTACTTC.

Points on this clonotype: This sequence may be a read error, since a much larger clone differs from it by one base. This chain links TRBV29-1 with TRBJ1-2, with 7 positions matching TRBD1. CDR1 is SQVTM and CDR2 is ANQGSEA in the germline V gene. The CDR3 is 12 residues long. The DNA of the CDR3 is TGCAACGTCATGACAGGGAGGGAGGGCTACACCTTC. It translates to CNVMTGREGYTF.

In the case of this clonotype: A read error may produce the germline difference seen at one junction end. V gene TRBV12-3 or TRBV12-4 combines with J gene TRBJ2-1, with D possibly TRBD2 on 5 matching bases. This CDR3 is 14 amino acids long. The CDR3 sequence is CANSLAQVLNEQFF. The CDR3 nucleotides read TGTGCCAACAGTTTAGCGCAGGTACTAAATGAGCAGTTCTTC.

This clonotype was detected many times. This chain joins TRBV4-3 and TRBJ2-7; tentatively, D is TRBD1 (6 bases). V shed 2 bases and J shed 3 bases, with 11 bases lying between them. The length of the CDR3 is 14 residues. CDR1 is LGHNA, CDR2 YSLEER, per germline. Written as DNA, the CDR3 is TGCGCCAGCAGCCAAACCAGGGGCCTCTACGAGCAGTACTTC. This gives the protein CASSQTRGLYEQYF.

This clonotype was seen only a few times. V is TRBV7-8 and J is TRBJ2-1, with TRBD2 matching over 9 bases. Germline assignment: CDR1 SGHVS and CDR2 FQNEAQ. This CDR3 spans 23 amino acids. With 5 bases clipped from V and 0 bases from J, the junction kept 26 bases outside the gene matches. The CDR3 nucleotides are TGTGCCAGCAGCCCACTCCCCGGTCGGGCGGGAGGGCCACCTGAGCGCTCCTACAATGAGCAGTTCTTC. Its protein product is CASSPLPGRAGGPPERSYNEQFF.

The chain is built from TRBV11-1 and TRBJ2-3, with 8 nucleotides matching TRBD2. The CDR3 consists of 14 residues. V was pared by 8 bases and J by 1 base, with 5 bases of the junction left unmatched. The germline CDR1 and CDR2 sequences are SGHAT and FQDESV (reference sequence). CDR3: CASAGGAGTDTQYF. The CDR3 nucleotides read TGTGCCAGCGCGGGGGGAGCTGGCACAGATACGCAGTATTTT.

The gene calls are TRBV7-8 and TRBJ1-4; no clear D gene. CDR1 and CDR2 (germline): SGHVS, FQNEAQ. The CDR3 has 15 amino acids. Trimming pared 4 bases from V and 8 bases from J, leaving 17 bases between. CDR3 in amino acids: CASSYSLQRQEKLFF. In nucleotides, the CDR3 is TGTGCCAGCAGCTATTCCCTTCAACGTCAGGAAAAACTGTTTTTT.